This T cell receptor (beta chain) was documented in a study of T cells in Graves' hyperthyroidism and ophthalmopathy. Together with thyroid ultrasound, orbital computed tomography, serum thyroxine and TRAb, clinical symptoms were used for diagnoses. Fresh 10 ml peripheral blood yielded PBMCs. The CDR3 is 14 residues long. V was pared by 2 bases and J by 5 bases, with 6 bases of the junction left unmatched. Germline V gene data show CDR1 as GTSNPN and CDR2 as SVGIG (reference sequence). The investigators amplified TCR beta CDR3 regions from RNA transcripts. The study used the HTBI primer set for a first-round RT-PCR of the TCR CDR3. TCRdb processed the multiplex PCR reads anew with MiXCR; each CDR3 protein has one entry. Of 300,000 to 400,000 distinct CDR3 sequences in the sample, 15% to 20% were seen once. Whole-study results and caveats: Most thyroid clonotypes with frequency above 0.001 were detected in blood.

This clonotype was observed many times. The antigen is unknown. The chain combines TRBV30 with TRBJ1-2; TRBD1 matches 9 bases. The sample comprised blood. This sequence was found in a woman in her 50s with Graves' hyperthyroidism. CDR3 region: CAWSQDRGGYGYTF. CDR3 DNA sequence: TGTGCCTGGAGTCAGGACAGGGGTGGTTATGGCTACACCTTC.